Ten or more counts support the clone carrying this TCR beta chain. What it recognizes is unknown. Study results and caveats: Tumor memory CD4+ T cell TCR gene usage clustered with blood and lymph node memory CD4+ cells and lymph node naive CD4+ cells. Greatest tumor Treg TCR overlap was with tumor naive CD4+ cells.

Tregs were sorted as CD4+CD25+CD127-/low cells. V was pared by 3 bases and J by 3 bases, with 7 bases of the junction left unmatched. The germline V gene encodes CDR1 DFQATT and CDR2 SNEGSKA (reference sequence). CDR3 length: 15 amino acids. Full-length variable regions came from constant-region reverse primers plus semi-nested Nested Universal Primer A PCR. TCRdb analysed the 5' RACE reads with MiXCR anew, one entry per CDR3 protein. The sample records approximately 10,000 distinct CDR3 sequences, 25% to 30% being singletons. This TCR came from a female donor with breast cancer. Material: Tregs sorted from blood. J is TRBJ2-1 and V is TRBV20-1; 8 positions agree with TRBD1. CDR3 in DNA: TGCAGTGCTAGCCGGACAGGGTTACACTACAATGAGCAGTTCTTC. It specifies CSASRTGLHYNEQFF.